This T cell receptor beta chain comes out of a study of cytomegalovirus exposure and HLA in healthy donors (dated by TCRdb to 2017 to 2019). Concerning the study at large: According to an earlier analysis of around 600 of the donors, 150 million to 200 million T cells yielded approximately 120 million unique TCR beta sequences and less than 300 Gb of sequence data. An earlier analysis of 450 to 750 of the donors used high-throughput TCR beta sequencing to judge whether each TCR beta V gene segment behaved as functional or pseudogenic. Donor age, sex, ethnicity and CMV serostatus were collected together with the repertoire data. Because of strong linkage in the cohort, four or five DR-DQ haplotypes were treated as single units for association and clustering. Typing coverage differed by locus: A, B, C, DRB1 and DQB1 were typed in roughly 629-640 donors, DQA1 in 500 to 550, DPA1 in some 600, and DPB1 in around 440. Across some 400 genotyped donors of the cohort, an average of roughly 230,000 unique TCR beta nucleotide sequences per donor were sequenced, and roughly a sixth of those sequences were non-productive. Along with the roughly 610-subject first cohort, a separate validation cohort of over 90 different subjects was used. The later analysis used no new phenotypic data to find candidate immune exposures, relying instead on TCR beta sequences and their occurrence across donors. To predict cytomegalovirus infection status, the study brought together high-throughput TCR immunosequencing, statistical association of individual TCRs with disease status, and machine learning. An early release that covered about 600 HLA-typed donors contained around 300 gigabases of sequencing data and about 93 million unique TCR sequences. The study profiled the T cell repertoires of about 640 subjects by immunosequencing and related them to cytomegalovirus serostatus. Every repertoire in the discovery cohort had been generated on one and the same sequencing platform. In a later genetic analysis, genome-wide SNP genotypes for about 65% of the 666 donors were used, and that subset was treated as a discovery cohort. Of the 300 to 500 genotyped donors, roughly 76% were placed in the genetic ancestry cluster associated with self-reported Caucasian donors. HLA typing covered class I and class II loci at four-digit resolution. To study patterns of TCR occurrence, a later analysis re-analyzed previously published TCR beta repertoires from 500 to 850 donors and added high-resolution HLA genotyping. The study aimed to test whether signatures of past pathogen exposure could be identified by cataloging public T cell receptors. Study-wide conclusions, independent of this receptor: The authors suggested that the approach could potentially be extended to other disease states and immunological phenotypes. A further reported finding was that TCR beta sequences accurately predicted the HLA-A and HLA-B alleles for most subjects in the first cohort. In a later analysis, HLA-associated TCR beta chains were found to be more clonally expanded and to have lower generation probabilities than equally common non-associated chains. CMV serostatus was the only immune exposure information available for the cohort. A total of 150 to 200 TCR beta chains were listed by the study as associated with cytomegalovirus. When HLA alleles, especially DR and DQ, strongly co-occurred, TCR associations were difficult to assign to individual alleles. Most CMV-associated TCR beta chains appeared to be HLA-restricted in a later analysis, and the HLA associations seemed to be driven largely by CMV exposure. Because counts were too low, 15 or so rarely observed V segments, including chromosome 9 orphons, were excluded from the earlier analysis of 587 of the donors. A few of the identified cytomegalovirus-associated TCR beta chains were confirmed in vitro to be specific for cytomegalovirus antigens. While some public TCRs were present in many individuals, most TCR sequences turned up only very rarely across donors. Roughly uniform sequencing depth across donors was assumed in presence/absence analyses, although this assumption may not hold. A later analysis associated roughly 17,000 TCR beta sequences with specific HLA alleles at a false discovery rate of 0.05. V-gene and J-gene trimming of TCR beta chains was associated with a missense DCLRE1C variant in a later genetic analysis, and the association was replicated in an independent cohort. In an earlier analysis of about 600 of the donors, most TCR beta V segments appeared in productive rearrangements about 87% or about 30% of the time, broadly matching IMGT annotations. The cohort was sequenced for TCR beta chains only, and without alpha or paired-chain data the features that could be detected were limited. Compared with the roughly 700-donor mean, donors in an Asian-associated ancestry cluster had fewer N-insertions in productive TCRs, according to a later genetic analysis. Linkage disequilibrium might explain the correlated functional status among segregating V segments, but an unknown experimental factor could not be excluded. A later analysis reported that several top co-occurrence clusters appeared linked to parvovirus B19, influenza, CMV and Epstein-Barr virus. A later analysis found that TCR association rates varied across HLA loci, with DRB1 alleles showing the most associated TCRs and HLA-C alleles the fewest. Because HLA typing was missing for some donors at each locus, association tests included only the typed subset. In both the original and validation cohorts, the classifier was reported to diagnose cytomegalovirus status with high specificity and sensitivity. A cluster of highly shared sequence variants was judged likely to be a technical artifact of the sequencing pipeline. The 87-base-pair reads could not distinguish some IMGT-functional V segments, including TRBV6-2 and TRBV6-3, so those segments were excluded.

In total, roughly 710 healthy bone marrow donors made up the cohort. At the time of sampling, all cohort members were nominally healthy, though unrecorded immune exposures were likely present. The donor was CMV seronegative and was included in the group of a few hundred seronegative cohort members. A peripheral blood sample was collected from each donor, and TCR beta sequencing was performed on peripheral blood mononuclear cells. Genomic DNA was extracted from the blood cell samples with the Qiagen DNeasy Blood Extraction Kit. Here V drops 2 bases and J drops 2 bases, and the junction holds 6 bases not matched to any gene. From the cysteine through the phenylalanine, the CDR3 covers 15 amino acids. Left in the record is the CDR3 DNA by itself, 45 bases read in frame from the first base. Reading the germline V gene gives CDR1 SGDLS and CDR2 YYNGEE. Turning to this clone: Its specific antigen is unknown. Per-nucleotide qualities are absent, and no much larger clonotype sits a single base away.

Library creation used the immunoSEQ multiplex PCR assay. For the multiplex PCR, a mixture combining 60 forward primers for TCR Vbeta segments and 13 reverse primers for TCR Jbeta segments was used. The CDR3 region of rearranged TCR beta genes was amplified from genomic DNA by a multiplex PCR assay. Amplified TCR beta libraries were sequenced as 87-base-pair reads on the Illumina HiSeq System. In the paper's pipeline: In a later analysis, some 80 million unique TCR beta chains were counted across the 500 to 850 repertoires, and approximately 9.9 million of these chains were shared by at least two donors. To remove PCR and sequencing errors, raw reads were error-corrected and collapsed into unique sequences using a nearest-neighbor algorithm that merged closely related sequences. Alignment of CDR3 sequences to IMGT reference sequences was used to assign V, D and J gene segments. For a sequence to be retained, a match of at least six nucleotides was required to both a V gene segment and a J gene segment. A rearrangement counted as productive if the CDR3 had no stop codons and remained in frame with V and J, and every other rearrangement counted as non-productive. Following IMGT convention, CDR3 was defined as the stretch from the second conserved V-encoded cysteine to the conserved J-encoded phenylalanine. The earlier analysis of 587 of the donors excluded sequences that lacked an unambiguous match to a single V gene segment. In an earlier analysis of several hundred of the donors, V segments were called functional above 56.7% productive rearrangements and were called segregating when the between-donor standard deviation exceeded 5%. A statistical classification framework was built for diagnosing cytomegalovirus status from the catalog of TCR beta chain sequences. A later analysis assigned V and J genes by comparing TCR nucleotide sequences with IMGT/GENE-DB human TR gene sequences. The TCRdist pipeline was used in a later analysis to assign CDR3 sequences and most-parsimonious VDJ recombination scenarios. A later analysis defined each TCR beta chain by its CDR3 amino acid sequence plus V-gene family, and excluded reads lacking a unique V-gene family. To address suspected cross-contamination and a sequencing artifact, a later analysis removed several hundred highly shared, low-generation-probability nucleotide sequences. In a later analysis, a clonal expansion index was calculated for each public chain from normalized within-repertoire ranks of inferred template counts. In a later analysis, generation probabilities were computed with a VDJ recombination model fitted to out-of-frame rearrangements, and the resulting probabilities were checked against IGoR. A later analysis scored TCR-TCR, TCR-HLA and TCR-CMV co-occurrence with hypergeometric tests, applying a repertoire-size bias correction to TCR pairs. A later analysis estimated false discovery rates by permuting HLA or CMV assignments 20 times. In a later analysis, co-occurring TCRs were grouped using DBSCAN, and TCRdist sequence similarity was added for clustering within HLA-allele-positive subsets. Co-occurrence clustering excluded repertoires with fewer than 30,000 or more than 120,000 public chains, plus five with anomalous nucleotide sharing. This immuneACCESS table, as held by TCRdb, lists in-frame sequences with V and J called but not all clones. Of the missing ones, under half trace to an unresolved V gene in checked studies; the others have no known cause. The V and J calls and clone size are taken from that table; D and trimming were inferred from the DNA. In all, the sample holds 150,000 to 200,000 clones, and around nine tenths of those were seen once. The ten largest clones add up to under 2.5% of the sample.

The receptor was derived from a woman aged 18-29 years in good health and CMV-seronegative. The sequence links TRBV9 to TRBJ2-7; 8 central bases correspond to TRBD1. The specimen was PBMCs. Read as DNA, the sequence is TGTGCCAGCAGCGTTGGGGACAGGCCGACCTACGAGCAGTACTTC. The encoded protein is CASSVGDRPTYEQYF.